The rows below give T cell receptor beta chains drawn from one sample of a study of blood T cell repertoires in COVID-19. Produced via immunoSEQ multiplex PCR; TCRdb's table is partial and in-frame only. Here the sample spans tens of thousands of clones, roughly nine tenths being singletons. Input material: peripheral blood. Receptor source: a man of 80 years or more with active or convalescent COVID-19. The CDR3 runs from the conserved cysteine through the conserved F or W. A D gene is named only where the DNA matches it firmly. Not all rows give a size; the values are once, few, many and, for expanded clones, a class.

CDR3 | DNA | length | size | J | D | V
CASSVAQVDYGYTF | TGTGCCAGCAGCGTAGCGCAGGTGGACTATGGCTACACCTTC | 14 | - | TRBJ1-2 | - | TRBV9
CAGAAHSNEQYF | TGTGCCGGCGCAGCTCATAGCAACGAGCAGTACTTC | 12 | - | TRBJ2-7 | - | TRBV7-9
CASSPPGGVTEAFF | TGTGCCAGTAGCCCACCGGGGGGCGTCACTGAAGCTTTCTTT | 14 | - | TRBJ1-1 | - | TRBV19
CASRSQAGGEKLFF | TGTGCCAGCAGGTCACAGGCCGGGGGTGAAAAACTGTTTTTT | 14 | - | TRBJ1-4 | - | TRBV11-2
CASSLLRGTDTQYF | TGTGCCAGCAGTTTACTCAGGGGCACAGATACGCAGTATTTT | 14 | medium-sized | TRBJ2-3 | - | TRBV28
CASSLGSTNVLTF | TGTGCCAGCAGTTTAGGTTCTACCAACGTCCTGACTTTC | 13 | once | TRBJ2-6 | - | TRBV28
CASSFATGGYTF | TGCGCCAGCAGCTTCGCAACAGGGGGCTACACCTTC | 12 | - | TRBJ1-2 | - | TRBV5-1
CASSLGQLQTQYF | TGTGCCAGCAGCTTGGGACAGCTACAGACCCAGTACTTC | 13 | - | TRBJ2-5 | - | TRBV5-5
CASSPGTSGFEYF | TGTGCCAGCAGCCCCGGGACTAGCGGGTTTGAGTACTTC | 13 | - | TRBJ2-7 | TRBD2 | TRBV3-1/TRBV3-2
CSATQQETQYF | TGCAGTGCTACCCAACAAGAGACCCAGTACTTC | 11 | - | TRBJ2-5 | - | TRBV20-1
CASSIQGLTEAFF | TGTGCCAGTAGTATCCAGGGTCTCACTGAAGCTTTCTTT | 13 | - | TRBJ1-1 | - | TRBV19
CASSFSGGRGNTEAFF | TGTGCCAGCAGCTTTAGCGGGGGAAGGGGGAACACTGAAGCTTTCTTT | 16 | - | TRBJ1-1 | - | TRBV7-9
CASSPRTGADQETQYF | TGTGCCAGTAGTCCCAGGACAGGGGCGGACCAAGAGACCCAGTACTTC | 16 | - | TRBJ2-5 | TRBD1 | TRBV19
CASTLAGHTDTQYF | TGTGCCAGCACCCTAGCGGGGCACACAGATACGCAGTATTTT | 14 | - | TRBJ2-3 | - | TRBV21-1
CASRLQEGFYEQYF | TGTGCCAGCAGACTACAGGAGGGCTTTTACGAGCAGTACTTC | 14 | - | TRBJ2-7 | - | TRBV7-8
CASSLVQTMNTEAFF | TGTGCCAGCAGCTTAGTACAGACTATGAACACTGAAGCTTTCTTT | 15 | - | TRBJ1-1 | - | TRBV7-2
CASSQRAPGGERREQFF | TGTGCCAGCAGCCAAAGGGCTCCGGGAGGGGAGCGTCGCGAGCAGTTCTTC | 17 | - | TRBJ2-1 | TRBD2 | TRBV4-2
CASRGSPNEKLFF | TGTGCCAGCAGGGGGAGTCCTAATGAAAAACTGTTTTTT | 13 | - | TRBJ1-4 | - | TRBV2
CASSLWAGVAGEQYF | TGTGCCAGCAGCTTGTGGGCAGGGGTTGCAGGTGAGCAGTACTTC | 15 | - | TRBJ2-7 | - | TRBV5-5
CAISERQGTVEQYF | TGTGCCATCAGTGAGCGACAGGGAACGGTTGAGCAGTACTTC | 14 | - | TRBJ2-7 | TRBD1 | TRBV10-3
CASSGTGTSNQPQHF | TGTGCCAGTAGCGGGACAGGGACTAGCAATCAGCCCCAGCATTTT | 15 | - | TRBJ1-5 | TRBD1 | TRBV19
CASSRQGRETQYF | TGTGCCAGCAGCAGACAGGGTCGGGAGACCCAGTACTTC | 13 | - | TRBJ2-5 | TRBD1 | TRBV7-2
CASSYNRVGYEQYF | TGTGCCAGCAGTTATAACAGGGTCGGCTACGAGCAGTACTTC | 14 | - | TRBJ2-7 | - | TRBV6-2/TRBV6-3
CASSSGIRSPLHF | TGTGCCAGCAGCTCGGGGATACGCTCACCCCTCCACTTT | 13 | - | TRBJ1-6 | - | TRBV28
CAIKANIQGGEKLFF | TGTGCCATCAAGGCTAACATACAGGGTGGAGAAAAACTGTTTTTT | 15 | - | TRBJ1-4 | - | TRBV10-3
CASSETGFQPQHF | TGTGCCAGCAGCGAGACAGGGTTTCAGCCCCAGCATTTT | 13 | - | TRBJ1-5 | TRBD1 | TRBV2
CASSWRRVSEAFF | TGTGCCAGCAGTTGGCGCAGGGTGTCTGAAGCTTTCTTT | 13 | - | TRBJ1-1 | - | TRBV28
CASSQDATGDTGELFF | TGCGCCAGCAGCCAAGATGCGACAGGGGACACCGGGGAGCTGTTTTTT | 16 | - | TRBJ2-2 | TRBD1 | TRBV4-3
CASSSRLAGGREQFF | TGCGCCAGCAGCTCTAGACTAGCGGGGGGGCGTGAGCAGTTCTTC | 15 | - | TRBJ2-1 | TRBD2 | TRBV5-1
CASSKGQGTSGANVLTF | TGTGCCAGTAGTAAGGGACAGGGTACCTCCGGGGCCAACGTCCTGACTTTC | 17 | once | TRBJ2-6 | TRBD1 | TRBV19
CASSSSVRPEQYF | TGTGCCAGCAGCTCGAGCGTACGACCCGAGCAGTACTTC | 13 | - | TRBJ2-7 | - | TRBV27
CASWGREIFSYEQYF | TGTGCCAGCTGGGGACGGGAGATATTTTCCTACGAGCAGTACTTC | 15 | - | TRBJ2-7 | - | TRBV6-5
CASKLQGAGTQNTEAFF | TGTGCCAGCAAGCTCCAGGGGGCGGGAACCCAGAACACTGAAGCTTTCTTT | 17 | - | TRBJ1-1 | TRBD1 | TRBV7-2